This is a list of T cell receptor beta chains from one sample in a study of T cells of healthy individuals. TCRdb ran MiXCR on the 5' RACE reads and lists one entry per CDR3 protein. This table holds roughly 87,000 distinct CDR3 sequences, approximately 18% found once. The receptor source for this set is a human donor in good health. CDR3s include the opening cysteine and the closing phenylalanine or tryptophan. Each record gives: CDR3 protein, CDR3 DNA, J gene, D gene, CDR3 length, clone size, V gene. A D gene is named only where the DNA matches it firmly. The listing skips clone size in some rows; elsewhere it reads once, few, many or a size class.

CDR3aa: CAISESTTSGGGQETQYF
CDR3nt: TGTGCCATCAGTGAGTCGACCACATCAGGGGGGGGCCAAGAGACCCAGTACTTC
j_gene: TRBJ2-5
d_gene: NA
len: 18
abundance: few
v_gene: TRBV10-3

CDR3aa: CATGGQLYGYTF
CDR3nt: TGCGCCACCGGGGGGCAGCTTTATGGCTACACCTTC
j_gene: TRBJ1-2
d_gene: NA
len: 12
abundance: NA
v_gene: TRBV23-1

CDR3aa: CASSWASGSNYGYNF
CDR3nt: NA
j_gene: TRBJ1-2
d_gene: NA
len: 15
abundance: NA
v_gene: TRBV5-1

CDR3aa: CASSQDKYNEQFF
CDR3nt: TGCGCCAGCAGCCAAGACAAGTACAATGAGCAGTTCTTC
j_gene: TRBJ2-1
d_gene: NA
len: 13
abundance: few
v_gene: TRBV4-3

CDR3aa: CASRENYGARTEAFF
CDR3nt: TGCGCCAGCAGGGAAAATTACGGGGCGCGCACTGAAGCTTTCTTT
j_gene: TRBJ1-1
d_gene: NA
len: 15
abundance: many
v_gene: TRBV5-1

CDR3aa: CSANSGGTTEGDTEAFF
CDR3nt: TGCAGTGCGAACTCAGGGGGGACCACCGAGGGCGACACTGAAGCTTTCTTT
j_gene: TRBJ1-1
d_gene: TRBD1
len: 17
abundance: many
v_gene: TRBV20-1

CDR3aa: CSVLSGTRDEKLFF
CDR3nt: TGCAGTGTTCTCTCCGGGACGAGGGATGAAAAACTGTTTTTT
j_gene: TRBJ1-4
d_gene: NA
len: 14
abundance: many
v_gene: TRBV20-1

CDR3aa: CSAVQMRGEGNSPLHF
CDR3nt: TGCAGTGCCGTCCAGATGAGAGGGGAGGGGAATTCACCCCTCCACTTT
j_gene: TRBJ1-6
d_gene: NA
len: 16
abundance: many
v_gene: TRBV20-1

CDR3aa: CASNGGSSYNEQFF
CDR3nt: TGTGCCAGCAATGGCGGGAGCTCCTACAATGAGCAGTTCTTC
j_gene: TRBJ2-1
d_gene: TRBD2
len: 14
abundance: NA
v_gene: TRBV28

CDR3aa: CASSSTGTGSNTEAFF
CDR3nt: TGTGCCAGCAGCTCCACCGGGACAGGCTCCAACACTGAAGCTTTCTTT
j_gene: TRBJ1-1
d_gene: TRBD1
len: 16
abundance: NA
v_gene: TRBV11-1

CDR3aa: CASSHDYNQPQHF
CDR3nt: TGTGCCAGCAGTCACGATTACAATCAGCCCCAGCATTTT
j_gene: TRBJ1-5
d_gene: NA
len: 13
abundance: NA
v_gene: TRBV12-3/TRBV12-4

CDR3aa: CSAQRTGNTEAFF
CDR3nt: TGCAGTGCTCAAAGGACGGGGAACACTGAAGCTTTCTTT
j_gene: TRBJ1-1
d_gene: NA
len: 13
abundance: NA
v_gene: TRBV20-1

CDR3aa: CASSYSRPSSGNTIYF
CDR3nt: TGTGCCAGCAGTTACTCCCGACCCAGCTCTGGAAACACCATATATTTT
j_gene: TRBJ1-3
d_gene: NA
len: 16
abundance: many
v_gene: TRBV6-5

CDR3aa: CSARDQGRKGGYTF
CDR3nt: TGCAGTGCTAGAGATCAGGGCAGGAAGGGTGGCTACACCTTC
j_gene: TRBJ1-2
d_gene: NA
len: 14
abundance: NA
v_gene: TRBV20-1

CDR3aa: CASSPGTSGSRMGEQYF
CDR3nt: TGCGCCAGCAGCCCAGGGACTAGCGGGAGTAGAATGGGCGAGCAGTACTTC
j_gene: TRBJ2-7
d_gene: TRBD2
len: 17
abundance: NA
v_gene: TRBV5-1

CDR3aa: CASSLVGVYTEAFF
CDR3nt: TGTGCCAGCAGCTTAGTTGGGGTTTACACTGAAGCTTTCTTT
j_gene: TRBJ1-1
d_gene: NA
len: 14
abundance: many
v_gene: TRBV11-2

CDR3aa: CASSAGQVNTEAFF
CDR3nt: TGTGCCAGCAGCGCGGGACAGGTGAACACTGAAGCTTTCTTT
j_gene: TRBJ1-1
d_gene: TRBD1
len: 14
abundance: few
v_gene: TRBV7-2

CDR3aa: CSARDETQYF
CDR3nt: TGCAGTGCTAGAGACGAGACCCAGTACTTC
j_gene: TRBJ2-5
d_gene: NA
len: 10
abundance: many
v_gene: TRBV20-1

CDR3aa: CASGGSILSGANVLTF
CDR3nt: TGTGCCAGCGGTGGCAGTATACTCTCTGGGGCCAACGTCCTGACTTTC
j_gene: TRBJ2-6
d_gene: NA
len: 16
abundance: many
v_gene: TRBV28

CDR3aa: CGSGTGGYSNQPQHF
CDR3nt: TGCGGTTCAGGGACAGGGGGATATAGCAATCAGCCCCAGCATTTT
j_gene: TRBJ1-5
d_gene: TRBD1
len: 15
abundance: many
v_gene: TRBV20-1

CDR3aa: CASSPQEETQYF
CDR3nt: TGTGCCAGCTCACCACAGGAAGAGACCCAGTACTTC
j_gene: TRBJ2-5
d_gene: NA
len: 12
abundance: many
v_gene: TRBV18

CDR3aa: CASSGQGAFTGELFF
CDR3nt: TGTGCCAGCAGTGGGCAGGGGGCGTTCACCGGGGAGCTGTTTTTT
j_gene: TRBJ2-2
d_gene: TRBD1
len: 15
abundance: few
v_gene: TRBV2

CDR3aa: CASSPNPSGSADEQFF
CDR3nt: TGTGCCAGCAGCCCCAACCCTAGCGGGAGTGCCGATGAGCAGTTCTTC
j_gene: TRBJ2-1
d_gene: TRBD2
len: 16
abundance: many
v_gene: TRBV3-1

CDR3aa: CASRRPGQGDTGELFF
CDR3nt: TGTGCCAGCAGACGGCCAGGACAGGGAGATACCGGGGAGCTGTTTTTT
j_gene: TRBJ2-2
d_gene: TRBD1
len: 16
abundance: NA
v_gene: TRBV6-1

CDR3aa: CASSPASGRREGEQYF
CDR3nt: TGTGCCAGCTCACCCGCTAGCGGGAGAAGGGAAGGCGAGCAGTACTTC
j_gene: TRBJ2-7
d_gene: TRBD2
len: 16
abundance: NA
v_gene: TRBV18

CDR3aa: CASSPTDSNQPQHF
CDR3nt: TGTGCCAGTAGTCCGACAGATAGCAATCAGCCCCAGCATTTT
j_gene: TRBJ1-5
d_gene: NA
len: 14
abundance: many
v_gene: TRBV19

CDR3aa: CASSQEGGASYEQYF
CDR3nt: TGTGCCAGCAGCCAAGAAGGAGGGGCATCCTACGAGCAGTACTTC
j_gene: TRBJ2-7
d_gene: NA
len: 15
abundance: NA
v_gene: TRBV14

CDR3aa: CAILSDTQYF
CDR3nt: TGTGCCATCCTCTCAGATACGCAGTATTTT
j_gene: TRBJ2-3
d_gene: NA
len: 10
abundance: few
v_gene: TRBV7-9